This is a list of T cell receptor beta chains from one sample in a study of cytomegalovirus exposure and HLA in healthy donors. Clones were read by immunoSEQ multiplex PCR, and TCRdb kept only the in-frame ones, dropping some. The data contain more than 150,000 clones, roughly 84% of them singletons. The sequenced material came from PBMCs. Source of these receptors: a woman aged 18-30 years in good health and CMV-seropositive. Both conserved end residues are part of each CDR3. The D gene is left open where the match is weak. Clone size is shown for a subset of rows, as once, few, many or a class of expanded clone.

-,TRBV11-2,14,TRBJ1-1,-,CASSLGGPNTEAFF,TGTGCCAGCAGCTTAGGGGGGCCGAACACTGAAGCTTTCTTT
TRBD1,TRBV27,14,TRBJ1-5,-,CASSSGTANQPQHF,TGTGCCAGCAGTTCAGGGACAGCCAATCAGCCCCAGCATTTT
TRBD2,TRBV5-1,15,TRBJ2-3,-,CASSRSGDGTDTQYF,TGCGCCAGCAGCCGTAGCGGGGACGGCACAGATACGCAGTATTTT
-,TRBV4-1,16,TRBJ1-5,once,CASSQDDRTGNQPQHF,TGCGCCAGCAGCCAAGATGATAGGACAGGCAATCAGCCCCAGCATTTT
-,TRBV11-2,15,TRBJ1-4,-,CASSLSHDNNEKLFF,TGTGCCAGCAGCTTATCGCACGACAATAATGAAAAACTGTTTTTT
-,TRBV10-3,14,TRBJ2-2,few,CAISGSGSTGELFF,TGTGCCATCAGTGGATCGGGGTCTACCGGGGAGCTGTTTTTT
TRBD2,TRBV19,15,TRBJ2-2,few,CASSKLAGETGELFF,TGTGCCAGTAGTAAACTAGCGGGGGAAACCGGGGAGCTGTTTTTT
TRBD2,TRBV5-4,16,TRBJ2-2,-,CASSSVAGAPTGELFF,TGTGCCAGCAGCTCGGTAGCGGGGGCCCCCACCGGGGAGCTGTTTTTT
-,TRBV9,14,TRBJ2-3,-,CASSVAPLTDTQYF,TGTGCCAGCAGCGTAGCCCCACTAACAGATACGCAGTATTTT
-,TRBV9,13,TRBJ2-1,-,CASSTQSYNEQFF,TGTGCCAGCTCCACACAGTCCTACAATGAGCAGTTCTTC
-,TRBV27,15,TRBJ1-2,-,CASSEGGKANYGYTF,TGTGCCAGCAGTGAGGGTGGGAAGGCTAACTATGGCTACACCTTC
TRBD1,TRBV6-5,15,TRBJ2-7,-,CASSYRSTGGSEQYF,TGTGCCAGCAGTTATCGATCGACAGGGGGTAGCGAGCAGTACTTC
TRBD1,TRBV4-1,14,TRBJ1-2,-,CASSQGQGSYGYTF,TGCGCCAGCAGCCAGGGACAGGGTTCCTATGGCTACACCTTC
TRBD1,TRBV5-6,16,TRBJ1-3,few,CASRTGQAISGNTIYF,TGTGCCAGCAGGACGGGACAGGCGATCTCTGGAAACACCATATATTTT
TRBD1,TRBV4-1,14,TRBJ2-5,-,CASSPQGGAETQYF,TGCGCCAGCAGCCCACAGGGGGGTGCGGAGACCCAGTACTTC
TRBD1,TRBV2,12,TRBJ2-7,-,CASRDRGYEQYF,TGTGCCAGCAGGGACAGGGGCTACGAGCAGTACTTC
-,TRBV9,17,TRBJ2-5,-,CASSAPRDQGRTETQYF,TGTGCCAGCAGCGCACCCCGGGACCAGGGGCGGACCGAGACCCAGTACTTC
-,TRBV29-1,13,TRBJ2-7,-,CSATDRVRYEQYF,TGCAGCGCCACGGACAGAGTGCGGTACGAGCAGTACTTC
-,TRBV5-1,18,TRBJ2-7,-,CASQEGGTATRGINEQYF,TGCGCCAGCCAGGAAGGTGGCACCGCAACGAGGGGGATCAACGAGCAGTACTTC
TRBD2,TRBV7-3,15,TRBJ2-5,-,CASSSSGGAAETQYF,TGTGCCAGCAGCTCAAGCGGGGGGGCCGCAGAGACCCAGTACTTC
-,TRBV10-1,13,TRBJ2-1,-,CASSEVRNNEQFF,TGCGCCAGCAGTGAGGTCAGGAACAATGAGCAGTTCTTC
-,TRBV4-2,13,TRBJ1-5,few,CASSQAGIQPQHF,TGTGCCAGCAGCCAAGCAGGGATTCAGCCCCAGCATTTT
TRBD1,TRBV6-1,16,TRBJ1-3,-,CASSADRAHSGNTIYF,TGTGCCAGCAGTGCCGACAGGGCCCACTCTGGAAACACCATATATTTT
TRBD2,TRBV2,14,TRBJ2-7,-,CASKKRGGTHEQYF,TGTGCCAGCAAGAAGCGGGGGGGTACCCACGAGCAGTACTTC
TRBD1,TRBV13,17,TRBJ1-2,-,CASSNRDRASSNYGYTF,TGTGCCAGCAGCAACCGGGACAGGGCGAGTTCTAACTATGGCTACACCTTC
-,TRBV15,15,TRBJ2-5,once,CATSRGEGGVETQYF,TGTGCCACCAGCAGAGGGGAAGGGGGAGTGGAGACCCAGTACTTC
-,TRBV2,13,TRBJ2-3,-,CASSATGTDTQYF,TGTGCCAGCAGTGCCACCGGGACAGATACGCAGTATTTT
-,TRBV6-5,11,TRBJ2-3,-,CASRGSYTQYF,TGTGCCAGCAGGGGGAGCTATACGCAGTATTTT
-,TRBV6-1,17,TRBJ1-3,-,CASSENWDLISGNTIYF,TGTGCCAGCAGTGAGAATTGGGACTTGATCTCTGGAAACACCATATATTTT
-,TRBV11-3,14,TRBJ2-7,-,CASSLGGTDYEQYF,TGTGCCAGCAGCTTAGGCGGGACAGACTACGAGCAGTACTTC
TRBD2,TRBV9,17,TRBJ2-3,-,CASSIFSGGASTDTQYF,TGTGCCAGCAGCATTTTTAGCGGGGGGGCTAGCACAGATACGCAGTATTTT
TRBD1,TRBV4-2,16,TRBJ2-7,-,CASSHGSRDRVYEQYF,TGTGCCAGCAGCCATGGAAGCCGGGACAGGGTTTACGAGCAGTACTTC
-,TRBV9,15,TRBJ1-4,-,CASTGGGETNEKLFF,TGTGCCAGCACTGGGGGAGGTGAAACTAATGAAAAACTGTTTTTT
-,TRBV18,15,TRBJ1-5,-,CASSPEGGARQPQHF,TGTGCCAGCTCACCAGAGGGGGGGGCTCGACAGCCCCAGCATTTT
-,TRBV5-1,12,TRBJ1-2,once,CASSLDRDGYTF,TGCGCCAGCAGCTTGGATAGAGATGGCTACACCTTC
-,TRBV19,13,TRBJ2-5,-,CASRPGSQETQYF,TGTGCCAGTAGACCGGGGAGCCAAGAGACCCAGTACTTC
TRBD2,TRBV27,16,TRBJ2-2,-,CASLRAGGPGTGELFF,TGTGCCAGCCTTAGAGCGGGGGGGCCTGGCACCGGGGAGCTGTTTTTT
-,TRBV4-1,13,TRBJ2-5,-,CASSQRGGETQYF,TGCGCCAGCAGCCAACGGGGAGGCGAGACCCAGTACTTC
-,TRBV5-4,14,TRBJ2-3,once,CASSPEGVADTQYF,TGTGCCAGCAGCCCTGAGGGGGTTGCAGATACGCAGTATTTT
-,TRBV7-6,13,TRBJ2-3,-,CASSLRTLDTQYF,TGTGCCAGCAGCTTAAGGACTCTAGATACGCAGTATTTT
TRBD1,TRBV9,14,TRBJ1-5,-,CASSPGTGDQPQHF,TGTGCCAGCAGCCCTGGGACAGGGGATCAGCCCCAGCATTTT
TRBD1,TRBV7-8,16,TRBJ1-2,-,CASSNSVAGGRGGYTF,TGTGCCAGCAGCAATAGCGTGGCAGGGGGCCGGGGTGGCTACACCTTC
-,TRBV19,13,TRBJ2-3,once,CASSIGGANTQYF,TGTGCCAGTAGTATTGGGGGGGCTAATACGCAGTATTTT
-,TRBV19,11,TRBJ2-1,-,CASSLSNEQFF,TGTGCCAGTAGTCTAAGCAATGAGCAGTTCTTC
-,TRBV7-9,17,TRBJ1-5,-,CASSFFSSQLSNQPQHF,TGTGCCAGCAGCTTTTTTAGCTCTCAATTAAGCAATCAGCCCCAGCATTTT
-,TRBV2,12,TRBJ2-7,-,CASIDRRYEQYF,TGTGCCAGCATAGACAGGCGTTACGAGCAGTACTTC
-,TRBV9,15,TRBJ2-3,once,CASSVASGNTDTQYF,TGTGCCAGCAGCGTAGCTTCAGGGAACACAGATACGCAGTATTTT
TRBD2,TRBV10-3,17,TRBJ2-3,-,CAISEALAGGPGDTQYF,TGTGCCATCAGTGAGGCCCTAGCGGGGGGGCCGGGGGATACGCAGTATTTT
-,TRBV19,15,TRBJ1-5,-,CASSIAAQGGQPQHF,TGTGCCAGTAGTATCGCCGCCCAGGGAGGCCAGCCCCAGCATTTT
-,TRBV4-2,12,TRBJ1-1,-,CASSQTGNEAFF,TGTGCCAGCAGCCAAACGGGTAATGAAGCTTTCTTT
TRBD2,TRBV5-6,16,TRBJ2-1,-,CASSFRVASGVNEQFF,TGTGCCAGCAGCTTTCGTGTTGCTAGCGGGGTTAATGAGCAGTTCTTC
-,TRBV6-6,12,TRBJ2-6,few,CASREWANVLTF,TGTGCCAGCCGGGAATGGGCCAACGTCCTGACTTTC
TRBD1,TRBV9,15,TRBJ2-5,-,CASSPQGIAKETQYF,TGTGCCAGCAGCCCACAGGGGATCGCGAAAGAGACCCAGTACTTC
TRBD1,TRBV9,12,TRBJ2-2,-,CASSRGRGELFF,TGTGCCAGCAGCAGGGGGCGGGGGGAGCTGTTTTTT
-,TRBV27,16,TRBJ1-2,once,CASRELGRVREGGYTF,TGTGCCAGCAGAGAGTTGGGCCGAGTCAGGGAGGGTGGCTACACCTTC
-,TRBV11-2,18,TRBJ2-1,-,CASSSRLDLGLSYNEQFF,TGTGCCAGCAGCTCCAGACTAGACCTAGGTCTCTCCTACAATGAGCAGTTCTTC
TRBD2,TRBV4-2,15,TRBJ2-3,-,CASTTLAGGIDTQYF,TGTGCCAGCACGACTCTAGCGGGGGGAATAGATACGCAGTATTTT
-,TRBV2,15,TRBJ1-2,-,CASSRLGPDGGGYTF,TGTGCCAGCAGTCGACTCGGGCCGGACGGAGGGGGCTACACCTTC
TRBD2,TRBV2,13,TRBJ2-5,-,CASSPGLVETQYF,TGTGCCAGCAGCCCCGGACTAGTGGAGACCCAGTACTTC